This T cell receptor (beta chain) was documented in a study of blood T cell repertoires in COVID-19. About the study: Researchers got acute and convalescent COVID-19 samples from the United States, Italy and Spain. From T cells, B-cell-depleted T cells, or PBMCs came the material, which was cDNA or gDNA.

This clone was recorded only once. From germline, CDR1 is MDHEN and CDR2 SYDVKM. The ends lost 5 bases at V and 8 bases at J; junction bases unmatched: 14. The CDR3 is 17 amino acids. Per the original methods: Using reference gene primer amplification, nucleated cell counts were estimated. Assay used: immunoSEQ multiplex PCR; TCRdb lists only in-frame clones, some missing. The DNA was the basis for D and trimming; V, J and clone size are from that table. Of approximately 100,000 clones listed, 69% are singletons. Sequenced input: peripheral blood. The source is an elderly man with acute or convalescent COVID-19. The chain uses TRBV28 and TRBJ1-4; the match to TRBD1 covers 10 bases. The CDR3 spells CASSLDRGLPRKEKLFF. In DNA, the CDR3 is TGTGCCAGCAGTCTAGACAGGGGGCTCCCTAGAAAGGAAAAACTGTTTTTT.